The clone carrying this TCR beta chain was picked up a small number of times. This CDR3 is 14 amino acids long. The germline V and J ends were trimmed by 6 bases and 10 bases, with 21 bases remaining between them. These data belong to a study of T cells after yellow fever vaccination. One entry per CDR3 protein results from TCRdb running MiXCR on the 5' RACE reads. The sample lists just under 600,000 distinct CDR3 sequences, roughly 14% occurring once. The clonotype comes from a man younger than 40 who received the YFV17D yellow fever vaccine. The chain is built from TRBV12-3 or TRBV12-4 and TRBJ2-5; weak D call: TRBD1 (6 bases). This specimen consisted of PBMCs, obtained on the day of the yellow fever booster vaccination. CDR3 sequence reads: CASSSWTAPQGQYF. The DNA of the CDR3 is TGTGCCAGCAGCTCCTGGACAGCTCCCCAGGGCCAGTACTTC.